This passage covers 25 T cell receptor beta chains from one sample sequenced in a study of T cells in Graves' hyperthyroidism and ophthalmopathy. The CDR3 regions of TCR beta were amplified from RNA transcripts. In the first-round RT-PCR of the TCR CDR3, the HTBI primer set was used. Via MiXCR, TCRdb re-called the multiplex PCR reads, giving one row per CDR3 protein. The sample lists over 550,000 distinct CDR3 sequences; approximately 16% were seen once. Sequences were obtained from blood. The receptors shown here come from a woman younger than 35 with Graves' hyperthyroidism.

V gene TRBV6-2 or TRBV6-3 combines with J gene TRBJ1-3; D might be TRBD1 (5 bases). Germline assignment: CDR1 MNHEY and CDR2 SVGEGT. V lost 7 bases, J lost 15 bases, and 22 bases lay in between. CDR3 length: 13 amino acids. CDR3 residues: CASTPGRGLTEYF. CDR3 DNA sequence: TGTGCCAGCACCCCGGGTAGGGGCCTAACGGAATATTTT.

This clonotype was observed at least ten times. This chain uses TRBV6-1 with TRBJ1-5, with D perhaps TRBD1 (5 bases). There are 13 residues in the CDR3. The V end was cut by 6 bases, the J end by 0 bases, with 6 bases between. Germline V lookup: CDR1 MNHNS, CDR2 SASEGT. CDR3 sequence (DNA): TGTGCCAGCAGAGGGGCTAGCAATCAGCCCCAGCATTTT. Its translation: CASRGASNQPQHF.

The genes are TRBV2 and TRBJ2-7, with TRBD2 identical over 9 bases. With V trimmed by 3 bases and J by 0 bases, 9 bases remained unmatched. This CDR3 has 17 residues. Germline V gene data show CDR1 as SNHLY and CDR2 as FYNNEI. CDR3 DNA: TGTGCCAGCAGTGACAGTCTCTCTAGCGGGAACTCCTACGAGCAGTACTTC. It translates to CASSDSLSSGNSYEQYF. Variable domain in full (rest from reference TRBV2 and TRBJ2-7): EPEVTQTPSHQVTQMGQEVILRCVPISNHLYFYWYRQILGQKVEFLVSFYNNEISEKSEIFDDQFSVERPDGSNFTLKIRSTKLEDSAMYFCASSDSLSSGNSYEQYFGPGTRLTVT.

This clonotype was found many times. The J gene is TRBJ2-7, the V gene TRBV27; 8 bases align to TRBD2. The germline CDR1 and CDR2 sequences are MNHEY and SMNVEV (reference sequence). The CDR3 has 15 residues. The V segment lost 5 bases and the J segment 2 bases; nucleotides outside the gene matches: 8. The CDR3 nucleotides read TGTGCCAGCAGTACCAGCGGGAGCAGCGCCTACGAGCAGTACTTC. Protein product: CASSTSGSSAYEQYF.

The V call is TRBV6-6, the J call TRBJ2-2, with TRBD2 matching 8 bases. The germline CDR1 and CDR2 sequences are MNHNY and SVGAGI (reference sequence). V trimming: 1 base; J trimming: 4 bases; junction bases outside the gene matches: 14. The CDR3 runs to 19 residues. The CDR3 loop reads CASSYYPSGGSWTTGELFF. In DNA, the CDR3 is TGTGCCAGCAGTTACTATCCCAGCGGGGGTTCATGGACCACCGGGGAGCTGTTTTTT.

To note about this clonotype: A read error may explain this, as a much larger clone is one base away. CDR3 DNA sequence: TGCGCCAGCCCCCCCGGGACAGGGACGTTTGGCTACACCTTC. Translating gives CASPPGTGTFGYTF. This sequence joins TRBV10-1 and TRBJ1-2, with TRBD1 identical over 9 bases. Trimming cost V 8 bases and J 7 bases; bases outside gene matches: 11. The CDR3 covers 14 residues. CDR1 and CDR2 (germline): WNHNN, SYGVQD (reference sequence).

In its sample, this clonotype was seen a few times. The V call is TRBV7-9, the J call TRBJ1-1; 9 bases are a match to TRBD1. This CDR3 is 15 amino acids long. Trimming took 5 bases from V and 5 from J; bases not matched to a gene: 9. Germline V gene data show CDR1 as SEHNR and CDR2 as FQNEAQ (reference sequence). The CDR3 is CASSKSGQGRTEAFF. CDR3 sequence (DNA): TGTGCCAGCAGCAAAAGTGGACAGGGGCGGACTGAAGCTTTCTTT.

The chain carries TRBV28 and TRBJ2-3; D uncertain. The V gene lost 7 bases and the J gene lost 2 bases, with 13 bases spanning the gap. The CDR3 loop spans 14 amino acids. Germline CDR1 MDHEN, CDR2 SYDVKM. CDR3 residues: CASTQRIATDTQYF. In DNA form, the CDR3 reads TGTGCCAGCACCCAAAGGATTGCCACAGATACGCAGTATTTT. The whole variable domain, filled in from reference TRBV28 and TRBJ2-3, reads DVKVTQSSRYLVKRTGEKVFLECVQDMDHENMFWYRQDPGLGLRLIYFSYDVKMKEKGDIPEGYSVSREKKERFSLILESASTNQTSMYLCASTQRIATDTQYFGPGTRLTVL.

This clonotype has more than one count but fewer than ten. The chain links TRBV11-2 to TRBJ2-5; 8 bases are a match to TRBD1. The CDR3 runs 17 residues. With 2 bases clipped from V and 5 bases from J, the junction kept 13 bases outside the gene matches. Germline V gene data show CDR1 as SGHAT and CDR2 as FQNNGV. The CDR3: CASSLYPDRELAETQYF. The CDR3 nucleotides read TGTGCCAGCAGCTTATACCCGGACAGGGAATTGGCGGAGACCCAGTACTTC.

V usage is TRBV12-3 or TRBV12-4 and J usage is TRBJ1-1; D is possibly TRBD1 (5 bases). This CDR3 contains 12 residues. Trimming took off 7 bases at V and 11 bases at J, with 17 bases between the two ends. The CDR3 DNA reads TGTGCCAGCACCCCTACAGGCCTGCGGGCTTTCTTT. This translates into CASTPTGLRAFF.

V usage is TRBV28 and J usage is TRBJ1-2, with D maybe TRBD1 (5 bases). This CDR3 spans 12 amino acids. Germline lookup yields CDR1 MDHEN and CDR2 SYDVKM. The V and J ends lost 2 bases and 14 bases respectively, with 15 bases between them. In nucleotides, the CDR3 is TGTGCCAGCAGTTTACCCCGGGGGGAGGGAACCTTC. This translates into CASSLPRGEGTF.

The chain employs TRBV10-2 and TRBJ2-4; D is undetermined. Germline V gene sequence: CDR1 WSHSY, CDR2 SAAADI. V lost 4 bases, J lost 7 bases, and 8 bases lay in between. The length of the CDR3 is 12 residues. DNA for the CDR3: TGCGCCAGCAGTGCCGCCCGGAACATTCAGTACTTC. It encodes CASSAARNIQYF.

This clonotype appeared a single time. V is TRBV7-9 and J is TRBJ1-3; TRBD1 is a possible D gene (6 bases). V lost 8 bases to trimming and J lost 0 bases, with 14 bases between them. CDR3 size: 15 residues. The V gene's germline CDR1 is SEHNR and CDR2 FQNEAQ (reference sequence). The CDR3 reads CASARGGSSGNTIYF. The CDR3 nucleotides read TGTGCCAGCGCCCGGGGGGGCAGCTCTGGAAACACCATATATTTT.

This clonotype was seen just once. This may be a read error: a much more frequent sequence differs by one nucleotide. This sequence joins TRBV3-1 and TRBJ2-7; perhaps TRBD1 as D (5 bases). Germline V CDR1 and CDR2: LGHDT, YNNKEL (reference sequence). The V end was cut by 1 base, the J end by 9 bases, with 10 bases between. This CDR3 region has 12 residues. CDR3 coding DNA: TGTGCCAGCAGCCAAGCAGCGACAGTGCAGTACTTC. The encoded protein is CASSQAATVQYF.

This chain joins TRBV25-1 and TRBJ2-7; 8 nucleotides align to TRBD2. Trimming at V came to 5 bases and at J to 0 bases, leaving 6 bases not matched to a gene. The CDR3 spans 15 residues. Per the germline V gene, CDR1 is MGHDK and CDR2 is SYGVNS. The CDR3 coding sequence is TGTGCCAGCAGTCCCTCTAGCGGGTACTCCTACGAGCAGTACTTC. Protein sequence: CASSPSSGYSYEQYF.

This clonotype appeared many times. This sequence joins TRBV2 and TRBJ2-1, with TRBD2 identical over 7 bases. CDR1 and CDR2 (germline): SNHLY, FYNNEI. The CDR3 length is 14 residues. J was trimmed by 4 bases and V by 4 bases; bases with no gene match: 4. CDR3 coding DNA: TGTGCCAGCAGTGGACTAGCCCAATACAATGAGCAGTTCTTC. As protein: CASSGLAQYNEQFF.

This clonotype was detected only a few times. The chain recombines TRBV7-2 with TRBJ1-3, with unresolved D. CDR1 is SGHTA, CDR2 FQGNSA, per germline. The V end lost 3 bases, the J end lost 3 bases, and 15 bases lay between the germline ends. The CDR3 loop spans 16 amino acids. The CDR3: CASSFNPQSRGNTIYF. The CDR3 coding sequence is TGTGCCAGCAGCTTCAACCCCCAGAGCCGTGGAAACACCATATATTTT.

For this clonotype: A much larger clone sits a single nucleotide away, making a read error possible. The rearrangement joins TRBV27 to TRBJ1-4; no clear D. Germline loops: CDR1 MNHEY, CDR2 SMNVEV (reference sequence). V was clipped by 11 bases and J by 0 bases, with 13 bases between them. This CDR3 comprises 14 residues. CDR3 residues: CAGARIATNEKLFF. CDR3 DNA sequence: TGTGCCGGCGCCCGTATTGCAACTAATGAAAAACTGTTTTTT.

In DNA form, the CDR3 reads TGTGCCTGGAGTACAGGGGTCAGGGAGCTGTTTTTT. This gives the protein CAWSTGVRELFF. V and J are TRBV30 and TRBJ2-2; 7 bases are shared with TRBD1. Per germline, CDR1 GTSNPN and CDR2 SVGIG (reference sequence). CDR3 length: 12 amino acids. Trimming took 2 bases from V and 9 from J; bases not matched to a gene: 3.

This clonotype appeared a single time. A read error is possible here, since a much larger clone lies one base away. The chain uses TRBV29-1 and TRBJ2-5; 7 positions match TRBD1. Germline CDR1 is SQVTM and CDR2 is ANQGSEA. Trimming removed 5 bases from V and 4 bases from J; junction bases left unmatched: 7. The CDR3 is 13 residues long. The CDR3 DNA sequence: TGCAGCGTTCTGCCAGGGGGTCCAGAGACCCAGTACTTC. Translating gives CSVLPGGPETQYF.

V and J are TRBV7-9 and TRBJ1-5; TRBD1 agrees at 9 bases. This CDR3 contains 14 residues. Germline CDR1 reads SEHNR; CDR2 reads FQNEAQ (reference sequence). Trimming took 5 bases from V and 2 from J; bases not matched to a gene: 1. CDR3 nucleotide sequence: TGTGCCAGCAGCGGGACAGGGCGCAATCAGCCCCAGCATTTT. Its protein product is CASSGTGRNQPQHF.

The rearrangement links TRBV7-9 to TRBJ2-2, with 11 bases identical to TRBD2. CDR3 length: 17 amino acids. With 5 bases clipped from V and 5 bases from J, the junction kept 10 bases outside the gene matches. The V gene's germline CDR1 is SEHNR and CDR2 FQNEAQ (reference sequence). The CDR3 reads CASSRGLGTSGTGELFF. DNA of the CDR3: TGTGCCAGCAGCCGGGGACTCGGGACTAGCGGTACCGGGGAGCTGTTTTTT. Combining the CDR3 with reference TRBV7-9 and TRBJ2-2 gives the whole variable domain DTGVSQNPRHKITKRGQNVTFRCDPISEHNRLYWYRQTLGQGPEFLTYFQNEAQLEKSRLLSDRFSAERPKGSFSTLEIQRTEQGDSAMYLCASSRGLGTSGTGELFFGEGSRLTVL.

About this clonotype itself: A much larger clone differs by one base, so this may be a read error. The V call is TRBV5-1, the J call TRBJ2-1, with D perhaps matching TRBD1 or TRBD2 (5 bases each). This CDR3 region has 13 residues. Germline V gives CDR1 SGHRS, CDR2 YFSETQ. Written as DNA, the CDR3 is TGCGCCAGCCGCCGGGACCAGAACAATGAGCACTTCTTC. Amino acids: CASRRDQNNEHFF.

This clonotype was seen ten or more times. The chain joins TRBV7-9 to TRBJ2-1, with D possibly TRBD2 on 7 matching bases. The length of the CDR3 is 13 residues. Germline loops: CDR1 SEHNR, CDR2 FQNEAQ (reference sequence). Trimming pared 8 bases from V and 2 bases from J, leaving 10 bases between. CDR3 loop: CASVGGPYNEQFF. As DNA, the CDR3 is TGTGCCAGCGTCGGGGGGCCCTACAATGAGCAGTTCTTC.

The chain links TRBV27 to TRBJ2-3, with 9 bases identical to TRBD1. Germline V gene lookup returns CDR1 MNHEY and CDR2 SMNVEV (reference sequence). With 6 bases clipped from V and 0 bases from J, the junction kept 4 bases outside the gene matches. The CDR3 extends over 15 amino acids. The CDR3 DNA reads TGTGCCAGCAGGGGGACAGGGTATAGCACAGATACGCAGTATTTT. As protein: CASRGTGYSTDTQYF.